This TCR beta chain was captured in a study of blood T cell repertoires in COVID-19. Looking at the study overall: Sites across the United States, Italy and Spain contributed samples from acute and convalescent COVID-19. Nucleic acid was either cDNA or gDNA, and it came from T cells, B-cell-depleted T cells, or PBMCs.

The V segment lost 2 bases and the J segment 2 bases; nucleotides outside the gene matches: 6. This CDR3 is 16 amino acids long. The V gene's germline CDR1 is MNHNY and CDR2 SVGAGI (reference sequence). Original data processing: Amplification from reference gene primers served as the basis for estimated nucleated cell counts. Assay used: immunoSEQ multiplex PCR; TCRdb lists only in-frame clones, some missing. The V and J calls and clone size were taken over from that table, and D and trimming were inferred from the DNA. Here the sample spans just over 90,000 clones, approximately 87% being singletons.

V usage is TRBV6-6 and J usage is TRBJ2-3, with 8 nucleotides matching TRBD1. Material: peripheral blood. This clonotype was obtained from a human donor with active COVID-19. The donor label of this sample is uncertain. The CDR3 loop is CASSYLPGGITDTQYF. Here the CDR3 DNA reads TGTGCCAGCAGTTACCTGCCAGGGGGCATCACAGATACGCAGTATTTT.